This T cell receptor (beta chain) was profiled in a study of cytomegalovirus exposure and HLA in healthy donors. Whole-study results and caveats: In a later analysis, V- and J-gene trimming of beta chains associated with a DCLRE1C missense variant, replicated independently. As a later analysis revealed, most CMV-associated TCR beta chains appeared HLA-restricted.

This CDR3 spans 17 amino acids. Trimming at V came to 3 bases and at J to 5 bases, leaving 13 bases not matched to a gene. Germline V lookup: CDR1 SGHAT, CDR2 FQNNGV. In the case of this clone: Its antigen is still unknown.

Primers for the PCR totalled 60 Vbeta and 13 Jbeta. In the source study's methods: Per a later analysis, the number of unique TCR beta chains was approximately 80 million, of which 9 million to 12 million were shared. Assay used: immunoSEQ multiplex PCR; TCRdb lists only in-frame clones, some missing. V and J calls and clone size are given by that table; D and trimming were obtained from the DNA. The profile shows approximately 75,000 clones, 60% to 75% of them singletons. The rearrangement links TRBV11-2 to TRBJ2-1; 7 bases align to TRBD2. The sequence derives from a man aged 35 to 55 in good health and CMV-seropositive. Sequencing was carried out using PBMCs. This CDR3 is CASSFYPLPSGNNEQFF. In nucleotides, the CDR3 is TGTGCCAGCAGCTTCTACCCACTGCCTAGCGGCAACAATGAGCAGTTCTTC.